This TCR beta chain comes out of a study of cytomegalovirus exposure and HLA in healthy donors. Profiling relied on immunoSEQ multiplex PCR, and the TCRdb table lists in-frame clones only, not all of them. The data hold 100,000 to 150,000 clones, with roughly 90% observed a single time. Sequenced input: PBMCs. The TCR comes from a woman aged 18-29 years in good health and CMV-seronegative.

The CDR3 bases are TGTGCCAGCAGCTTAGCGCGGGGGGCTACCCCAAATTCACCCCTCCACTTT. It encodes CASSLARGATPNSPLHF. The J gene is TRBJ1-6, the V gene TRBV7-8; D possibly corresponds to TRBD1 (6 bases). In germline, CDR1 is SGHVS, CDR2 FQNEAQ. The V gene lost 0 bases and the J gene lost 7 bases, with 16 bases spanning the gap. The CDR3 sequence is 17 residues long.